The next 14 T cell receptor beta chains were all read from a single sample in a study of T-cell memory formation after mild COVID-19. TCRdb reprocessed the 5' RACE reads via MiXCR and lists one record per CDR3 protein. The sample carries about 140,000 distinct CDR3 sequences, roughly 13% recorded once. The sample taken for sequencing was PBMCs or a T cell subset sorted from them (not recorded which). Receptors originate from an adult woman who had mild COVID-19 (a few samples of this study predate the infection). Cell type and time point are not known.

This chain uses TRBV20-1 with TRBJ2-1, with 9 nucleotides matching TRBD2. Looked up from germline, CDR1 is DFQATT and CDR2 is SNEGSKA (reference sequence). CDR3 size: 14 residues. With 0 bases clipped from V and 9 bases from J, the junction kept 6 bases outside the gene matches. This chain's CDR3 is CSARDGGGVIEQFF. For the CDR3, the DNA is TGCAGTGCTAGAGACGGCGGGGGGGTTATTGAGCAGTTCTTC.

In this sample, this clonotype turned up many times. The V call is TRBV4-1, the J call TRBJ2-2; weak D call: TRBD1 (5 bases). The CDR3 has 13 residues. V was cut by 1 base and J by 7 bases, with 7 bases left in between. CDR1 is MGHRA, CDR2 YSYEKL, per germline. The CDR3, as DNA: TGCGCCAGCAGCCAAGTGGGGCACGGGGAGCTGTTTTTT. This encodes CASSQVGHGELFF.

The chain employs TRBV12-3 or TRBV12-4 and TRBJ1-3; D ambiguous. The V gene lost 5 bases and the J gene lost 4 bases, with 12 bases spanning the gap. The CDR3 totals 14 residues. CDR3: CASSPDALGNTIYF. For the CDR3, the DNA is TGTGCCAGCAGTCCCGACGCTTTAGGAAACACCATATATTTT.

In this sample, this clonotype turned up a few times. The CDR3 DNA reads as TGCAGTGCTAGAGGACTAGCGGGTTTCTACGAGCAGTACTTC. Amino acid sequence: CSARGLAGFYEQYF. The V and J genes are TRBV20-1 and TRBJ2-7, with 10 bases aligning to TRBD2. Germline V lookup: CDR1 DFQATT, CDR2 SNEGSKA (reference sequence). The CDR3 has 14 residues. J gave up 3 bases and V 1 base, and 3 bases lay outside the gene matches.

V usage is TRBV29-1 and J usage is TRBJ2-7; tentative D call: TRBD2 (5 bases). The germline gives CDR1 SQVTM, CDR2 ANQGSEA. V lost 5 bases and J lost 0, with 11 bases in between. There are 13 residues in the CDR3. DNA for the CDR3: TGCAGCGTTATTGATAGCGACTCCTACGAGCAGTACTTC. Translation: CSVIDSDSYEQYF.

This clonotype has a handful of counts. The J gene is TRBJ1-1, the V gene TRBV5-1; 8 bases map to TRBD1. Losses at the gene ends were 3 bases for V and 1 base for J; bases not matched to a gene: 2. This CDR3 comprises 14 residues. Germline V gene lookup returns CDR1 SGHRS and CDR2 YFSETQ. The CDR3 region is CASSYGQGNTEAFF. CDR3 in DNA: TGCGCCAGCAGCTACGGACAGGGGAACACTGAAGCTTTCTTT.

The CDR3 region is CASSFGDASNQPQHF. The CDR3 DNA reads as TGCGCCAGCAGCTTTGGGGACGCCAGCAATCAGCCCCAGCATTTT. The chain carries TRBV5-1 and TRBJ1-5; D possibly corresponds to TRBD1 (5 bases). Deletions cut 2 bases from V and 1 base from J, with 10 bases between. Germline V gene sequence: CDR1 SGHRS, CDR2 YFSETQ. The CDR3 contains 15 residues.

The table lists this clonotype with a few counts. The chain carries TRBV29-1 and TRBJ2-3, with 9 nucleotides matching TRBD2. V gave up 4 bases and J gave up 0 bases; unmatched junction bases: 8. Germline loops: CDR1 SQVTM, CDR2 ANQGSEA. There are 16 residues in the CDR3. In nucleotides, the CDR3 is TGCAGCGTTGTGGGGAAGCTAGCGGGGAGCACAGATACGCAGTATTTT. This translates into CSVVGKLAGSTDTQYF.

The V call is TRBV6-1, the J call TRBJ2-2; D remains ambiguous. CDR3 length: 13 residues. The germline V and J ends were trimmed by 3 bases and 3 bases, with 5 bases remaining between them. In germline, CDR1 is MNHNS, CDR2 SASEGT. CDR3 nucleotide sequence: TGTGCCAGCAGTGAGTCTGACACCGGGGAGCTGTTTTTT. Translation: CASSESDTGELFF.

The gene calls are TRBV7-6 and TRBJ2-7; tentative D call: TRBD2 (5 bases). Looked up from germline, CDR1 is SGHVS and CDR2 is FNYEAQ. V was pared by 0 bases and J by 2 bases, with 14 bases between. The CDR3 is 16 amino acids. For the CDR3, the DNA is TGTGCCAGCAGCTTAGCGGGCGGGCAAAGGACCTACGAGCAGTACTTC. Translated, it gives CASSLAGGQRTYEQYF.

This clonotype has more than one count but fewer than ten. The V and J genes are TRBV15 and TRBJ2-1; 7 bases align to TRBD1. CDR3 length equals 13 residues. The germline V gene encodes CDR1 LNHNV and CDR2 YYDKDF (reference sequence). Losses at the gene ends were 6 bases for V and 3 bases for J; bases not matched to a gene: 2. The CDR3 DNA reads as TGTGCCACCAGGGACAGGTACTACAATGAGCAGTTCTTC. Protein sequence: CATRDRYYNEQFF.

This clonotype was counted a few times. V gene TRBV5-1 combines with J gene TRBJ2-7; no clear D gene. Germline V gives CDR1 SGHRS, CDR2 YFSETQ. V was pared by 5 bases and J by 2 bases, with 14 bases between. CDR3 size: 14 residues. In nucleotides, the CDR3 is TGCGCCAGCAGGCCGGACGGGTTTCCCTACGAGCAGTACTTC. Translating it yields CASRPDGFPYEQYF.

This clonotype was picked up a small number of times. This chain uses TRBV7-8 with TRBJ2-1; 7 nucleotides agree with TRBD1. Per germline, CDR1 SGHVS and CDR2 FQNEAQ. The CDR3 covers 13 residues. V dropped 5 bases and J dropped 8; count of bases not matched to a gene: 6. The CDR3: CASSRGQSYEQFF. Here the CDR3 DNA reads TGTGCCAGCAGCCGGGGACAGTCTTATGAGCAGTTCTTC. Based on the CDR3 plus reference TRBV7-8 and TRBJ2-1, the full variable domain is GAGVSQSPRYKVAKRGQDVALRCDPISGHVSLFWYQQALGQGPEFLTYFQNEAQLDKSGLPSDRFFAERPEGSVSTLKIQRTQQEDSAVYLCASSRGQSYEQFFGPGTRLTVL.

This clonotype was recorded a few times. This chain uses TRBV7-9 with TRBJ2-7, with D perhaps matching TRBD2 (6 bases). The CDR3 loop spans 12 amino acids. Between the trimmed V and J ends, which lost 3 bases and 6 bases, there was a span of 9 bases. CDR1 SEHNR and CDR2 FQNEAQ come from the germline V gene (reference sequence). The CDR3 here is CASSFLGGEQYF. CDR3 DNA sequence: TGTGCCAGCAGCTTCTTGGGGGGCGAGCAGTACTTC.